This T cell receptor beta chain was observed in a study of blood T cell repertoires in COVID-19. Clones were read by immunoSEQ multiplex PCR, and TCRdb kept only the in-frame ones, dropping some. Of some 180,000 clones in the sample, 80% to 90% were seen once. CDR1 is SGHRS, CDR2 YFSETQ, per germline. The V gene end was trimmed by 4 bases and the J gene end by 1 base; junction bases not matched to a gene: 7. This CDR3 has 15 amino acids. The J gene is TRBJ2-5, the V gene TRBV5-1; 7 bases align to TRBD2. Sequencing input: peripheral blood. The clonotype originates from a man aged 65 to 85 with active or convalescent COVID-19. Written as DNA, the CDR3 is TGCGCCAGCAGCCCAATGGGGGGGAGCCAAGAGACCCAGTACTTC. It translates to CASSPMGGSQETQYF. The entire variable domain, with the rest obtained from reference TRBV5-1 and TRBJ2-5, is as follows: KAGVTQTPRYLIKTRGQQVTLSCSPISGHRSVSWYQQTPGQGLQFLFEYFSETQRNKGNFPGRFSGRQFSNSRSEMNVSTLELGDSALYLCASSPMGGSQETQYFGPGTRLLVL.